This T cell receptor (beta chain) was captured by sequencing in a study of regulatory T cells in long-lasting Graves disease. General observations from the study: Accuracy was possibly reduced by small sample size.

V was pared by 0 bases and J by 2 bases, with 3 bases of the junction left unmatched. Looked up from germline, CDR1 is LNHDA and CDR2 is SQIVND (reference sequence). The CDR3 runs to 16 residues. The time point was: newly diagnosed GD, antithyroid drugs for less than 3 months. PBMC-extracted RNA yielded the TCR library. Diagnosis followed American Thyroid Association guidelines for Graves' disease. The TCR beta library used iRepertoire HTBI primers with Arm-PCR amplification of CDR3. A single record per CDR3 protein comes from TCRdb applying MiXCR to the multiplex PCR reads. The sample shows about 520,000 distinct CDR3 sequences, approximately 12% of them seen only once. Regarding this clonotype: Its antigen is undetermined. A read error is possible here, since a much larger clone lies one base away.

These same data were also listed under a study on T cells in Graves' hyperthyroidism and ophthalmopathy. That work adds: A model using 13 V-J features told ophthalmopathy apart from stable hyperthyroidism.

Sequencing used peripheral blood mononuclear cells (PBMCs), obtained at new diagnosis, from a patient treated with antithyroid drugs. The sequence came from a woman aged 25 to 39 with Graves disease. The chain carries TRBV19 and TRBJ2-1, with 8 nucleotides matching TRBD2. CDR3: CASSIDGGVAYNEQFF. The CDR3, as DNA: TGTGCCAGTAGTATAGACGGGGGGGTTGCCTACAATGAGCAGTTCTTC.